This T cell receptor beta chain was found in a study of shared clonotypes between healthy human individuals. The ends lost 5 bases at V and 2 bases at J; junction bases unmatched: 11. The CDR3 consists of 16 residues. CDR1 is SGHAT, CDR2 FQNNGV, per germline. Assay used: immunoSEQ multiplex PCR; TCRdb lists only in-frame clones, some missing. The sample has about 1.5 million clones; 95% to 99% are singletons. The specimen was naive CD4+ T cells sorted from blood. Noted subset: CD45RA+ positively selected. The source is a man under 40 in good health. The genes are TRBV11-2 and TRBJ2-7, with 8 bases lining up with TRBD1. DNA for the CDR3: TGTGCCAGCAGCCCATTTTCCGGACAGGGTACCTACGAGCAGTACTTC. Amino acid sequence: CASSPFSGQGTYEQYF.